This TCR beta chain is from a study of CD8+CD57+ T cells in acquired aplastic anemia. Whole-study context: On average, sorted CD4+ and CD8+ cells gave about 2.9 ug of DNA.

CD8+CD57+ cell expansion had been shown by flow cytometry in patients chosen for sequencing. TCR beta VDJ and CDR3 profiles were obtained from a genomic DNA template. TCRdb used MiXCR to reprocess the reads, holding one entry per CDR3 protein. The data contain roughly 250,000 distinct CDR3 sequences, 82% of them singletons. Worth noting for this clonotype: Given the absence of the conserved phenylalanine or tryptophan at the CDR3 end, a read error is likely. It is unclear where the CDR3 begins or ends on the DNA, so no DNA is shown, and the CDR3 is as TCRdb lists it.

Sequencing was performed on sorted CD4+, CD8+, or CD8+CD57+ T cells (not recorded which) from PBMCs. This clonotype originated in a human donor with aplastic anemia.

CDR3 loop: CASSRLPGERYIG. This chain connects TRBV7-9 to TRBJ1-2. 13 amino acids form the CDR3, both terminal residues included. Looked up from germline, CDR1 is SEHNR and CDR2 is FQNEAQ (reference sequence).